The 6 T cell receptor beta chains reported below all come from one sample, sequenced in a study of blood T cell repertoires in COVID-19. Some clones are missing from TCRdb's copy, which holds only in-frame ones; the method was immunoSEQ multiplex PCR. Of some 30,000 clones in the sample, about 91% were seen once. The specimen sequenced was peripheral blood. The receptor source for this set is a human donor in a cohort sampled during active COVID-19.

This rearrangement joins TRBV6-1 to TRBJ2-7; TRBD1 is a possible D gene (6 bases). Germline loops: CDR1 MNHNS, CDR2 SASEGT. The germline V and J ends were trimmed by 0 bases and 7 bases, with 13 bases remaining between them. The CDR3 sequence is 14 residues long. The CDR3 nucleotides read TGTGCCAGCAGTGAAGCCCACGACAGGTTGGAGCAGTACTTC. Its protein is CASSEAHDRLEQYF.

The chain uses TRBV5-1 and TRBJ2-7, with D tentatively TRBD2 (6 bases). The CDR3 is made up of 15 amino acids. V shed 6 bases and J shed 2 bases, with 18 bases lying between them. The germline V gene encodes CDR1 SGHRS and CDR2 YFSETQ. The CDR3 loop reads CASTRGGTDTYEQYF. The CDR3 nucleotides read TGCGCCAGCACCCGAGGAGGGACGGATACCTACGAGCAGTACTTC.

DNA for the CDR3: TGTGCCAGCAGCCCCCGGACAGGGCAGAACAATGAGCAGTTCTTC. It translates to CASSPRTGQNNEQFF. This sequence joins TRBV7-3 and TRBJ2-1, with TRBD1 matching 8 bases. Germline assignment: CDR1 SGHTA and CDR2 FQGTGA. This CDR3 comprises 15 residues. With 5 bases clipped from V and 5 bases from J, the junction kept 8 bases outside the gene matches.

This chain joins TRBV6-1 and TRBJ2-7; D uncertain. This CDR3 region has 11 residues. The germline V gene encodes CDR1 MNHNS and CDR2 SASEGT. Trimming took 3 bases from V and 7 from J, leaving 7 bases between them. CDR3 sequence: CASSEVAEQYF. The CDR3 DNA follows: TGTGCCAGCAGTGAGGTCGCGGAGCAGTACTTC.

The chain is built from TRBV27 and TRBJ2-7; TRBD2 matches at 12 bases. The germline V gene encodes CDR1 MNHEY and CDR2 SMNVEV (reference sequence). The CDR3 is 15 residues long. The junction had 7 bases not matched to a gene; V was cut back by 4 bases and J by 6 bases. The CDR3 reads CASSSGTSGYAEQYF. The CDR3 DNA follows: TGTGCCAGCAGTTCCGGGACTAGCGGGTACGCCGAGCAGTACTTC.

CDR3 protein: CASSGRVAFF. The CDR3 DNA is TGTGCCAGCAGTGGCAGGGTAGCTTTCTTT. The V gene is TRBV2, the J gene TRBJ1-1, with D possibly matching TRBD1 (5 bases). The CDR3 totals 10 residues. Per germline, CDR1 SNHLY and CDR2 FYNNEI. Between the trimmed V and J ends, which lost 4 bases and 10 bases, there was a span of 7 bases.